The clone carrying this T cell receptor beta chain was detected ten times or more. Trimming shortened V by 6 bases and J by 4 bases, and 16 bases separated the two germline ends. The CDR3 covers 15 residues. Germline CDR1 reads MDHEN; CDR2 reads SYDVKM. This specimen comes from a study of early T cells in non-severe SARS-CoV-2 infection. About the study: Unsorted whole-blood RNA was sequenced in bulk, leaving chains unpaired.

Individual cDNA molecules were tagged with unique molecular identifiers. TCRdb reprocessed the 5' RACE reads with MiXCR, giving one entry per CDR3 protein. Counted here are about 48,000 distinct CDR3 sequences, 7.7% occurring once; the ten biggest clones make up 4.5% to 7%. The sample was whole blood. This receptor was identified in an adult who was a healthcare worker with PCR-confirmed SARS-CoV-2 infection or an uninfected control (not recorded which). The chain links TRBV28 to TRBJ1-5; D perhaps matches TRBD1 (6 bases). The CDR3 is CASRITGFANQPQHF. The CDR3 DNA reads as TGTGCCAGCAGGATTACAGGGTTTGCAAATCAGCCCCAGCATTTT.